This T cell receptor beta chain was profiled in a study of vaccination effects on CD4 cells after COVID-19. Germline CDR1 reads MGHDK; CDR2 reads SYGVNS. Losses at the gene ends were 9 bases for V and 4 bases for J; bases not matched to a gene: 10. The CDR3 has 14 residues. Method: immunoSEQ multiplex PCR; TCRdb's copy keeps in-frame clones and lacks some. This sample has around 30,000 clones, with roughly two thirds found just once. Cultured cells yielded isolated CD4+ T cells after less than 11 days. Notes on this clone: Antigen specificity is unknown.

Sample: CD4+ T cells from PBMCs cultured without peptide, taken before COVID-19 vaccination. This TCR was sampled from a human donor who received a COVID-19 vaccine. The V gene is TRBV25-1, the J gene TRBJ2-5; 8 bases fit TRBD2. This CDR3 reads CASVAREGLETQYF. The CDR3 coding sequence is TGTGCCAGTGTAGCTCGGGAGGGGTTAGAGACCCAGTACTTC.